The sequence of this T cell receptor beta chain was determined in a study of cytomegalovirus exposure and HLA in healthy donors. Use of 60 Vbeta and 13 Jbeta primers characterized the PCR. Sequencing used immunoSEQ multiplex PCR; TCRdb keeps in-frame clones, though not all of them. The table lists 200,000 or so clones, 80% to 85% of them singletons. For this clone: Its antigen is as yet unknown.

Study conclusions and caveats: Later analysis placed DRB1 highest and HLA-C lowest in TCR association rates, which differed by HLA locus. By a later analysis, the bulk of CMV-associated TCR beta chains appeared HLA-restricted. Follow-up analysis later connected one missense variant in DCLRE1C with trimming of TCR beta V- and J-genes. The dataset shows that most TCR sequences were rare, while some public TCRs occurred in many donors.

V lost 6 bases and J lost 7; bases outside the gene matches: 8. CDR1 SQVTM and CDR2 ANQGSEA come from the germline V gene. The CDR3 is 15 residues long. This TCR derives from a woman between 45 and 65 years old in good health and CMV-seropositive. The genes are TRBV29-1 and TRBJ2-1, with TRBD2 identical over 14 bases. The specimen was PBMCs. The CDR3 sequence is CSVGGLAGGRNEQFF. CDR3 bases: TGCAGCGTCGGTGGACTAGCGGGGGGTCGTAATGAGCAGTTCTTC.